This paragraph reports one T cell receptor beta chain. Trimming removed 0 bases from V and 2 bases from J, with 14 bases in between. This CDR3 is built from 17 residues. CDR1 and CDR2 from the germline V gene are SGHTA and FQGTGA. This record comes from a study of blood T cell repertoires in COVID-19. The wider study: The samples span acute and convalescent COVID-19 from the United States, Italy and Spain. In each case, the material was cDNA or gDNA derived from T cells, B-cell-depleted T cells, or PBMCs.

In the source study's methods: The assay estimated nucleated cells by amplifying reference gene primers. Only in-frame clones appear in the TCRdb table, and some are missing; sequencing was by immunoSEQ multiplex PCR. The V and J calls and the clone size are those of that table, but D and trimming were determined from the DNA. The repertoire has tens of thousands of clones, approximately 89% of them found once; the top ten carry around 10%. This clonotype was sampled from a man between 65 and 85 years old with active or convalescent COVID-19. The chain uses TRBV7-3 and TRBJ2-1, with D perhaps matching TRBD2 (6 bases). The specimen was peripheral blood. The DNA of the CDR3 is TGTGCCAGCAGCTTAACAGCGGGCTGGGGGACCTACAATGAGCAGTTCTTC. It yields the protein CASSLTAGWGTYNEQFF.